The next 28 T cell receptor beta chains were all read from a single sample in a study of PD-L1 blockade in urothelial cancer. The time point: pretreatment peripheral blood. Only in-frame clones appear in the TCRdb table, and some are missing; sequencing was by immunoSEQ multiplex PCR. The table includes 50,000 or so clones, approximately 72% detected once. The source material was PBMCs, sampled around atezolizumab (anti-PD-L1) treatment. These receptors were collected from a man in his 70s with urothelial cancer.

The V gene is TRBV19, the J gene TRBJ1-3, with unresolved D. The ends were cut back, 1 base at V and 4 bases at J, with 11 bases in the middle. The germline CDR1 and CDR2 sequences are LNHDA and SQIVND (reference sequence). CDR3 size: 15 residues. The CDR3 nucleotides read TGTGCCAGTAGTATAGGACCAATGCGGGGAAACACCATATATTTT. It encodes CASSIGPMRGNTIYF. Filled out from reference TRBV19 and TRBJ1-3, the complete variable domain reads DGGITQSPKYLFRKEGQNVTLSCEQNLNHDAMYWYRQDPGQGLRLIYYSQIVNDFQKGDIAEGYSVSREKKESFPLTVTSAQKNPTAFYLCASSIGPMRGNTIYFGEGSWLTVV.

The genes are TRBV4-3 and TRBJ2-1; no reliable D call. CDR1 and CDR2 from the germline V gene are LGHNA and YSLEER. The CDR3 extends over 15 amino acids. The V end lost 2 bases, the J end lost 7 bases, and 15 bases lay between the germline ends. The CDR3 here is CASSQPRSSVNEQFF. The CDR3 nucleotides are TGCGCCAGCAGCCAACCCCGGTCCTCCGTGAATGAGCAGTTCTTC.

The chain is built from TRBV18 and TRBJ2-5; D is unresolved. This CDR3 contains 13 residues. The V and J ends lost 2 bases and 1 base respectively, with 5 bases between them. Germline V lookup: CDR1 KGHSH, CDR2 LQKENI. CDR3 loop: CASSPGAQETQYF. The CDR3 coding sequence is TGTGCCAGCTCACCAGGAGCCCAAGAGACCCAGTACTTC.

This chain connects TRBV4-2 to TRBJ2-7; 8 bases agree with TRBD2. The CDR3 loop spans 14 amino acids. Germline lookup yields CDR1 LGHNA and CDR2 YNFKEQ. Trimming took 5 bases from V and 4 from J; bases not matched to a gene: 7. The CDR3, as DNA: TGTGCCAGCAGCTCAGCGGGGGCCGATTACGAGCAGTACTTC. Translation: CASSSAGADYEQYF.

J is TRBJ1-6 and V is TRBV25-1; TRBD1 might be the D (6 bases). V lost 4 bases, J lost 5 bases, and 15 bases lay in between. CDR1 is MGHDK and CDR2 is SYGVNS in the germline V gene. This CDR3 has 16 residues. CDR3 residues: CASSAMGGGDNSPLHF. The CDR3 DNA sequence: TGTGCCAGCAGTGCGATGGGGGGGGGCGATAATTCACCCCTCCACTTT.

The rearrangement joins TRBV29-1 to TRBJ2-1; no clear D gene. Germline V gene sequence: CDR1 SQVTM, CDR2 ANQGSEA. Trimming cost V 3 bases and J 0 bases, with 9 bases left between them. The CDR3 is made up of 14 amino acids. This CDR3 reads CSVDTTYSYNEQFF. CDR3 bases: TGCAGCGTTGATACCACATACTCCTACAATGAGCAGTTCTTC.

CDR3 in DNA: TGTGCCAGCAGGACCTCCTTTGGACTAGCGGGGACAGATACGCAGTATTTT. Translating gives CASRTSFGLAGTDTQYF. The rearrangement uses TRBV28 and TRBJ2-3; 12 nucleotides line up with TRBD2. This CDR3 comprises 17 residues. CDR1 and CDR2 (germline): MDHEN, SYDVKM. V trimming: 6 bases; J trimming: 3 bases; junction bases outside the gene matches: 10.

V and J are TRBV7-2 and TRBJ1-1; D is ambiguous. The V end lost 1 base, the J end lost 2 bases, and 8 bases lay between the germline ends. The germline V gene encodes CDR1 SGHTA and CDR2 FQGNSA. The CDR3 is made up of 14 amino acids. The CDR3 loop reads CASSLEQSNTEAFF. CDR3 in DNA: TGTGCCAGCAGCTTAGAACAGTCTAACACTGAAGCTTTCTTT.

V gene TRBV18 combines with J gene TRBJ2-1; perhaps TRBD2 as D (5 bases). The germline V gene has CDR1 KGHSH and CDR2 LQKENI. V shed 0 bases and J shed 7 bases, with 10 bases lying between them. The CDR3 extends over 14 amino acids. The CDR3 DNA follows: TGTGCCAGCTCACCACCTCGCCCGGGGAATGAGCAGTTCTTC. Protein: CASSPPRPGNEQFF.

This chain uses TRBV5-5 with TRBJ2-1; D may be TRBD2 (6 bases). Germline V gives CDR1 SGHKS, CDR2 YYEKEE (reference sequence). The CDR3 runs to 15 residues. V lost 6 bases, J lost 0 bases, and 13 bases lay in between. The CDR3 DNA is TGTGCCAGCACCCTCGGAGGGGCCTCCTACAATGAGCAGTTCTTC. Translated: CASTLGGASYNEQFF.

V gene TRBV7-2 combines with J gene TRBJ1-1; 7 bases fit TRBD1. This CDR3 comprises 16 residues. Germline values: CDR1 SGHTA, CDR2 FQGNSA. J lost 1 base, V lost 2 bases, and 7 bases had no gene match. CDR3 protein: CASSLTWRQGNTEAFF. CDR3 sequence (DNA): TGTGCCAGCAGCTTAACTTGGCGACAGGGGAACACTGAAGCTTTCTTT.

This rearrangement joins TRBV7-2 to TRBJ2-3; 10 positions match TRBD1. The CDR3 consists of 16 residues. Trimming removed 1 base from V and 3 bases from J; junction bases left unmatched: 4. Germline CDR1 is SGHTA and CDR2 is FQGNSA. The DNA of the CDR3 is TGTGCCAGCAGCTTAGTAGGGACAGGGGCAACAGATACGCAGTATTTT. This codes for CASSLVGTGATDTQYF.

This sequence joins TRBV19 and TRBJ2-2; D is unclear. Per the germline V gene, CDR1 is LNHDA and CDR2 is SQIVND (reference sequence). The CDR3 has 14 residues. The V and J ends lost 3 bases and 2 bases respectively, with 7 bases between them. DNA for the CDR3: TGTGCCAGTAGTATTGAGAGAAACACCGGGGAGCTGTTTTTT. Protein: CASSIERNTGELFF.

This sequence joins TRBV11-2 and TRBJ2-3; D gene unclear. The CDR3 has 15 residues. Germline CDR1 and CDR2: SGHAT and FQNNGV. V was pared by 1 base and J by 0 bases, with 8 bases between. The CDR3 nucleotides read TGTGCCAGCAGCTTAGGATCAGGAAGCACAGATACGCAGTATTTT. Residues: CASSLGSGSTDTQYF.

The chain recombines TRBV9 with TRBJ2-3, with 7 positions matching TRBD2. V lost 0 bases to trimming and J lost 2 bases; unmatched junction nucleotides: 6. The germline CDR1 and CDR2 sequences are SGDLS and YYNGEE. CDR3 size: 16 residues. The DNA for the CDR3 is TGTGCCAGCAGCGTAGTGAGGACTAGGAACACAGATACGCAGTATTTT. Its translation is CASSVVRTRNTDTQYF. Supplemented by reference TRBV9 and TRBJ2-3, the full variable domain reads DSGVTQTPKHLITATGQRVTLRCSPRSGDLSVYWYQQSLDQGLQFLIQYYNGEERAKGNILERFSAQQFPDLHSELNLSSLELGDSALYFCASSVVRTRNTDTQYFGPGTRLTVL.

The chain couples TRBV19 to TRBJ1-4, with 9 bases lining up with TRBD1. The trim removed 5 bases at V and 8 bases at J, leaving 9 bases unmatched. CDR1 and CDR2 (germline): LNHDA, SQIVND (reference sequence). This CDR3 region has 15 residues. CDR3: CASSVTGGAGEKLFF. The CDR3 DNA reads TGTGCCAGTAGTGTCACAGGGGGCGCGGGAGAAAAACTGTTTTTT.

This clone was recorded only once. J is TRBJ2-7 and V is TRBV25-1; TRBD1 agrees at 11 bases. Unmatched junction bases numbered 7, after V lost 3 bases and J lost 6 bases. The germline V gene encodes CDR1 MGHDK and CDR2 SYGVNS. The CDR3 totals 15 residues. The CDR3 reads CASSDPDRGRAEQYF. CDR3 nucleotides: TGTGCCAGCAGTGATCCGGACAGGGGGCGCGCCGAGCAGTACTTC.

This chain connects TRBV4-1 to TRBJ2-5; D is possibly TRBD2 (6 bases). With 3 bases removed from V and 1 base from J, the gap between germline ends came to 9 bases. The germline CDR1 and CDR2 sequences are MGHRA and YSYEKL. This CDR3 has 14 amino acids. The DNA of the CDR3 is TGCGCCAGCAGCCAGGGACTGATCCAAGAGACCCAGTACTTC. Translated, it gives CASSQGLIQETQYF.

The rearrangement joins TRBV5-1 to TRBJ1-6; 9 bases map to TRBD1. Losses at the gene ends were 4 bases for V and 9 bases for J; bases not matched to a gene: 8. Germline loops: CDR1 SGHRS, CDR2 YFSETQ. CDR3 length: 15 residues. CDR3 in amino acids: CASSPYRGQGSPLHF. As DNA, the CDR3 is TGCGCCAGCAGCCCCTATAGGGGACAGGGTTCACCCCTCCACTTT.

This CDR3 reads CASKVREDVDTQYF. As DNA, the CDR3 is TGTGCCAGCAAGGTGCGGGAGGATGTAGATACGCAGTATTTT. This chain connects TRBV21-1 to TRBJ2-3; the D segment call TRBD2 is taken from the table without a DNA check. TRBV21-1 is annotated as a pseudogene. This CDR3 is built from 14 residues.

The chain employs TRBV18 and TRBJ2-7; TRBD2 matches 7 bases. Germline CDR1 reads KGHSH; CDR2 reads LQKENI. Trimming cost V 0 bases and J 3 bases; bases outside gene matches: 11. The CDR3 totals 17 residues. The CDR3 protein is CASSPPKSAGSFYEQYF. The DNA of the CDR3 is TGTGCCAGCTCACCACCGAAGTCAGCGGGGTCCTTCTACGAGCAGTACTTC.

This chain links TRBV5-6 with TRBJ2-5; TRBD1 aligns across 7 bases. The CDR3 is made up of 14 amino acids. The V gene end was trimmed by 0 bases and the J gene end by 5 bases; junction bases not matched to a gene: 4. The V gene's germline CDR1 is SGHDT and CDR2 YYEEEE. The CDR3 DNA is TGTGCCAGCAGCTTGGACAGGGGTGGGGAGACCCAGTACTTC. As protein: CASSLDRGGETQYF.

This sequence joins TRBV5-1 and TRBJ1-5; the D is unclear. This CDR3 has 13 residues. The germline V gene has CDR1 SGHRS and CDR2 YFSETQ. Trimming left V 0 bases short and J 5 bases short, with 6 bases between. CDR3 sequence reads: CASSLAPDQPQHF. The CDR3 DNA follows: TGCGCCAGCAGCTTGGCACCAGATCAGCCCCAGCATTTT. The variable domain in full, completed from reference TRBV5-1 and TRBJ1-5, reads KAGVTQTPRYLIKTRGQQVTLSCSPISGHRSVSWYQQTPGQGLQFLFEYFSETQRNKGNFPGRFSGRQFSNSRSEMNVSTLELGDSALYLCASSLAPDQPQHFGDGTRLSIL.

V usage is TRBV12-5 and J usage is TRBJ2-1; D possibly corresponds to TRBD1 (5 bases). The CDR3 runs to 15 residues. V lost 6 bases and J lost 4, with 16 bases in between. Germline loops: CDR1 LGHNT, CDR2 FRNRAP. CDR3 sequence: CASGRTPYQYNEQFF. The CDR3 DNA follows: TGTGCTAGTGGACGGACACCTTACCAGTACAATGAGCAGTTCTTC.

The chain joins TRBV4-1 to TRBJ2-7; 13 bases match TRBD2. Germline loops: CDR1 MGHRA, CDR2 YSYEKL. With V trimmed by 4 bases and J by 3 bases, 9 bases remained unmatched. The CDR3 length is 17 residues. This CDR3 reads CASSPRGLAGEGYEQYF. CDR3 DNA: TGCGCCAGCAGCCCCCGAGGACTAGCGGGAGAAGGCTACGAGCAGTACTTC.

This clone was detected once. The chain employs TRBV4-3 and TRBJ2-7; TRBD1 matches 8 bases. The CDR3 length is 13 residues. Germline loops: CDR1 LGHNA, CDR2 YSLEER. The junction had 2 bases not matched to a gene; V was cut back by 4 bases and J by 3 bases. The CDR3 loop reads CASSRGTGYEQYF. The CDR3 region has the DNA TGCGCCAGCAGCCGCGGGACAGGCTACGAGCAGTACTTC.

The genes are TRBV2 and TRBJ2-7, with D perhaps matching TRBD1 (6 bases). The germline CDR1 and CDR2 sequences are SNHLY and FYNNEI. V was clipped by 3 bases and J by 6 bases, with 12 bases between them. The CDR3 runs 13 residues. CDR3: CASSEGAGLEQYF. CDR3 in DNA: TGTGCCAGCAGTGAGGGGGCAGGCCTCGAGCAGTACTTC.

The gene calls are TRBV2 and TRBJ1-1; D remains unclear. Per germline, CDR1 SNHLY and CDR2 FYNNEI. Trimming removed 4 bases at V and 1 base at J, with 7 bases between. This CDR3 spans 13 amino acids. The CDR3 reads CASSGLRNTEAFF. The DNA of the CDR3 is TGTGCCAGCAGTGGCCTGCGGAACACTGAAGCTTTCTTT.